Given below is one TCR beta chain in context. This sample was included in a study of brain T cells in children with intractable seizures. Method: immunoSEQ multiplex PCR; TCRdb's copy keeps in-frame clones and lacks some. The profile shows around 80,000 clones, under 95% of them singletons. Pre-surgery treatment included at least one anti-epileptic drug. Trimming pared 0 bases from V and 7 bases from J, leaving 18 bases between. Germline loops: CDR1 SEHNR, CDR2 FQNEAQ (reference sequence). The CDR3 has 16 residues. The V and J genes are TRBV7-9 and TRBJ1-2; D is uncertain. The specimen was peripheral blood, collected at surgery. This TCR derives from a girl aged 2 to 10 with Rasmussen encephalitis and intractable seizures. The CDR3 region has the DNA TGTGCCAGCAGCTTAGCTGGCGGGTCGAAGTATCTTGGCTACACCTTC. Protein: CASSLAGGSKYLGYTF.